This T cell receptor beta chain was sequenced during a study of CD8 T cells in Susac syndrome. Findings of the study overall: The authors acknowledged that their TCR sequencing and HLA analysis involved a relatively small number of individuals.

Details on this clonotype: The antigen remains undetermined.

Germline-derived CDR1 and CDR2 are GTSNPN and SVGIG (reference sequence). The CDR3 covers 13 residues. Trimming cost V 2 bases and J 3 bases, with 11 bases left between them. RNA was extracted with the RNeasy kit, and a quantity of roughly 0.5 to 1 ug was reverse transcribed using random hexamers. TCRdb fed the immunoSEQ multiplex PCR reads into MiXCR, producing one record per CDR3 protein. The sample has 80,000 to 90,000 distinct CDR3 sequences, 80% to 95% seen once. The sequenced target, TCR beta, came from blood CD8+ and CD4+ T cells. The clonotype was recovered from a human donor in good health. This chain uses TRBV30 with TRBJ2-7; no clear D gene. Sequencing input: CD8+ T cells from PBMCs. CDR3 sequence: CAWSWYSNYEQYF. The CDR3 coding sequence is TGTGCCTGGAGTTGGTACTCTAACTACGAGCAGTACTTC.